A selection of T cell receptor beta chains follows, all from one sample in a study of CD8+CD57+ T cells in acquired aplastic anemia. MiXCR was run by TCRdb on the reads, yielding one entry per CDR3 protein. Here the sample spans approximately 160,000 distinct CDR3 sequences, approximately 40% being singletons. Sequenced material: sorted CD4+, CD8+, or CD8+CD57+ T cells (not recorded which) from PBMCs. Every receptor here comes from a human donor in good health. Each CDR3 is given with its conserved first and last residue. A D gene is named only where the DNA matches it firmly. Expanded clones get a size class; other rows say once, few or many, or leave the size out.

NA	TRBV20-1	NA	TRBJ2-5	CSARGLKRSDQETQYF	TGCAGTGCTAGGGGATTGAAACGGAGCGACCAAGAGACCCAGTACTTC
many	TRBV6-5	NA	TRBJ1-5	CASTSAGGQPQHF	TGTGCCAGCACCTCGGCGGGTGGTCAGCCCCAGCATTTT
NA	TRBV25-1	TRBD2	TRBJ2-3	CASSELISGGGDTQYF	TGTGCCAGCAGTGAATTGATTAGCGGGGGTGGAGATACGCAGTATTTT
NA	TRBV28	TRBD1	TRBJ1-1	CASSRGDRVGPEAFF	TGTGCCAGCAGTCGGGGGGACAGGGTTGGTCCTGAAGCTTTCTTT
NA	TRBV2	TRBD1	TRBJ1-5	CASSDNRGYQPQHF	TGTGCCAGCAGTGATAACAGGGGCTATCAGCCCCAGCATTTT
NA	TRBV10-3	NA	TRBJ2-1	CAISESAVGLYNEQFF	TGTGCCATCAGTGAGTCGGCGGTGGGACTGTACAATGAGCAGTTCTTC
many	TRBV4-2	NA	TRBJ2-6	CASRSIPLAASGANVLTF	TGTGCCAGCAGGTCCATCCCATTAGCCGCGTCTGGGGCCAACGTCCTGACTTTC
NA	TRBV2	TRBD1	TRBJ2-7	CASSGDRVYEQYF	TGTGCCAGCAGTGGGGACAGGGTCTACGAGCAGTACTTC
many	TRBV9	NA	TRBJ1-1	CASSVGQGTEAFF	TGTGCCAGCAGCGTAGGTCAGGGCACTGAAGCTTTCTTT
many	TRBV20-1	NA	TRBJ1-2	CSARGRIHYGYTF	TGCAGTGCTAGAGGCAGGATTCACTATGGCTACACCTTC
NA	TRBV24-1	NA	TRBJ1-1	CATSTGTNTEAFF	TGTGCCACCAGTACAGGGACGAACACTGAAGCTTTCTTT
many	TRBV4-1	TRBD1	TRBJ2-7	CASSQTDRDSYEQYF	TGCGCCAGCAGCCAGACAGACAGGGACTCCTACGAGCAGTACTTC
NA	TRBV7-2	NA	TRBJ2-7	CASSLGARTFDEQYF	TGTGCCAGCAGCTTAGGTGCCAGGACTTTTGACGAGCAGTACTTC
once	TRBV20-1	NA	TRBJ1-1	CSAKLAGANTEAFF	TGCAGTGCCAAGCTGGCAGGGGCTAACACTGAAGCTTTCTTT
NA	TRBV24-1	NA	TRBJ1-3	CATSDPGTGAGNTIYF	TGTGCCACCAGTGATCCAGGGACGGGAGCCGGGAACACCATATATTTT
NA	TRBV9	TRBD2	TRBJ2-1	CASSVDRGDNEQFF	TGTGCCAGCAGCGTAGACCGGGGGGACAATGAGCAGTTCTTC
many	TRBV20-1	NA	TRBJ1-5	CSAGGRNQPQHF	TGCAGTGCGGGGGGCCGGAATCAGCCCCAGCATTTT
few	TRBV10-1	NA	TRBJ2-3	CASSDDRSTDTQYF	TGCGCCAGCAGTGATGACAGGAGCACAGATACGCAGTATTTT
many	TRBV10-3	TRBD1	TRBJ1-2	CAISESRTGGWGYTF	TGTGCCATCAGTGAGTCGAGGACAGGGGGCTGGGGCTACACCTTC
many	TRBV16	TRBD1	TRBJ2-3	CASSLWTGRNADTQYF	TGTGCCAGCAGCCTCTGGACAGGGAGAAATGCAGATACGCAGTATTTT
many	TRBV19	NA	TRBJ2-7	CASSAGTYEQYF	TGTGCCAGTAGTGCCGGGACCTACGAGCAGTACTTC
many	TRBV12-3/TRBV12-4	NA	TRBJ1-1	CASQQGPDTEAFF	TGTGCTTCACAACAGGGACCAGACACTGAAGCTTTCTTT
many	TRBV5-5	NA	TRBJ1-1	CASSRGEVVNTEAFF	TGTGCCAGCAGCCGGGGGGAGGTGGTGAACACTGAAGCTTTCTTT